A selection of T cell receptor beta chains follows, all from one sample in a study of blood T cell repertoires in COVID-19. Here immunoSEQ multiplex PCR was the method, and the copy in TCRdb shows in-frame clones only, minus some. The sample records more than 200,000 clones, around four fifths being singletons. Sequencing used peripheral blood. Every receptor here comes from a man aged 55-75 years with acute or convalescent COVID-19. Each CDR3 is given with its conserved first and last residue. The order of the fields is clone size, D gene, J gene, V gene, CDR3 protein, CDR3 DNA. A D gene is named only where the DNA matches it firmly. Size tells how often a clone was seen (once, few, many) or the class of an expanded clone, and some rows leave it out.

clone_size: -; d_call: TRBD1; j_call: TRBJ1-2; v_call: TRBV5-1; cdr3_aa: CASSLGWDSVYGYTF; cdr3_nt: TGCGCCAGCAGCTTGGGTTGGGACAGTGTTTATGGCTACACCTTC
clone_size: -; d_call: TRBD1; j_call: TRBJ1-2; v_call: TRBV11-2; cdr3_aa: CASSLSMGQGNYGYTF; cdr3_nt: TGTGCCAGCAGCCTTTCCATGGGACAGGGGAACTATGGCTACACCTTC
clone_size: once; d_call: TRBD2; j_call: TRBJ2-3; v_call: TRBV7-3; cdr3_aa: CASSSGLAGAPDTQYF; cdr3_nt: TGTGCCAGCAGCTCGGGACTAGCGGGAGCCCCAGATACGCAGTATTTT
clone_size: -; d_call: -; j_call: TRBJ1-4; v_call: TRBV7-9; cdr3_aa: CASSSRQTNEKLFF; cdr3_nt: TGTGCCAGCAGCTCCAGACAGACTAATGAAAAACTGTTTTTT
clone_size: -; d_call: -; j_call: TRBJ2-1; v_call: TRBV19; cdr3_aa: CASSIIHAGYNEQFF; cdr3_nt: TGTGCCAGTAGTATAATTCATGCGGGCTACAATGAGCAGTTCTTC
clone_size: -; d_call: -; j_call: TRBJ2-6; v_call: TRBV6-1; cdr3_aa: CASSESWAPGANVLTF; cdr3_nt: TGTGCCAGCAGTGAAAGTTGGGCACCCGGGGCCAACGTCCTGACTTTC
clone_size: -; d_call: -; j_call: TRBJ2-3; v_call: TRBV9; cdr3_aa: CASSVETIDTQYF; cdr3_nt: TGTGCCAGCAGCGTAGAGACTATTGATACGCAGTATTTT
clone_size: -; d_call: TRBD1; j_call: TRBJ2-7; v_call: TRBV3-1/TRBV3-2; cdr3_aa: CASSPRASYRGLVYEQYF; cdr3_nt: TGTGCCAGCAGCCCGAGAGCCTCATACAGGGGGCTGGTCTACGAGCAGTACTTC
clone_size: -; d_call: TRBD2; j_call: TRBJ2-1; v_call: TRBV4-2; cdr3_aa: CASSQDLREGSYNEQFF; cdr3_nt: TGTGCCAGCAGCCAAGATCTGCGGGAGGGCTCCTACAATGAGCAGTTCTTC
clone_size: -; d_call: TRBD1; j_call: TRBJ2-1; v_call: TRBV6-5; cdr3_aa: CASSTRDRVYNEQFF; cdr3_nt: TGTGCCAGCAGTACCCGGGACAGGGTCTACAATGAGCAGTTCTTC
clone_size: once; d_call: -; j_call: TRBJ1-6; v_call: TRBV3-1/TRBV3-2; cdr3_aa: CASSQGGSSNSPLHF; cdr3_nt: TGTGCCAGCAGCCAAGGGGGCAGTTCTAATTCACCCCTCCACTTT
clone_size: -; d_call: -; j_call: TRBJ1-1; v_call: TRBV5-1; cdr3_aa: CASSLAALRGSEAFF; cdr3_nt: TGCGCCAGCAGCTTGGCCGCGCTCAGGGGATCTGAAGCTTTCTTT
clone_size: once; d_call: TRBD1; j_call: TRBJ1-1; v_call: TRBV7-3; cdr3_aa: CASSMTGADTEAFF; cdr3_nt: TGTGCCAGCAGCATGACAGGGGCCGACACTGAAGCTTTCTTT
clone_size: -; d_call: -; j_call: TRBJ1-6; v_call: TRBV12-5; cdr3_aa: CASGSPGGGGSPLHF; cdr3_nt: TGTGCTAGTGGTTCCCCCGGCGGCGGGGGTTCACCCCTCCACTTT
clone_size: -; d_call: -; j_call: TRBJ1-2; v_call: TRBV27; cdr3_aa: CASSPQGGYLYGYTF; cdr3_nt: TGTGCCAGCAGTCCTCAAGGGGGTTACCTCTATGGCTACACCTTC
clone_size: -; d_call: TRBD2; j_call: TRBJ2-2; v_call: TRBV2; cdr3_aa: CASSEALAGDGELFF; cdr3_nt: TGTGCCAGCAGTGAAGCACTAGCGGGCGACGGGGAGCTGTTTTTT
clone_size: -; d_call: TRBD1; j_call: TRBJ2-7; v_call: TRBV7-9; cdr3_aa: CASSSGTGYHEQYF; cdr3_nt: TGTGCCAGCAGCTCGGGGACAGGGTACCACGAGCAGTACTTC
clone_size: few; d_call: -; j_call: TRBJ2-3; v_call: TRBV6-1; cdr3_aa: CASSEQAAGRTDTQYF; cdr3_nt: TGTGCCAGCAGTGAACAAGCGGCCGGCCGCACAGATACGCAGTATTTT
clone_size: -; d_call: -; j_call: TRBJ2-3; v_call: TRBV5-1; cdr3_aa: CASSSVSGTDTQYF; cdr3_nt: TGCGCCAGCAGCTCCGTGAGCGGCACAGATACGCAGTATTTT
clone_size: -; d_call: -; j_call: TRBJ1-1; v_call: TRBV15; cdr3_aa: CATSRDVSMNTEAFF; cdr3_nt: TGTGCCACCAGCAGAGATGTCAGTATGAACACTGAAGCTTTCTTT
clone_size: once; d_call: -; j_call: TRBJ1-5; v_call: TRBV28; cdr3_aa: CASSSGTSSNQPQHF; cdr3_nt: TGTGCCAGCAGTTCCGGGACATCAAGCAATCAGCCCCAGCATTTT
clone_size: few; d_call: -; j_call: TRBJ2-1; v_call: TRBV10-3; cdr3_aa: CAISVSSYNEQFF; cdr3_nt: TGTGCCATCAGTGTGAGCTCCTACAATGAGCAGTTCTTC
clone_size: once; d_call: -; j_call: TRBJ2-5; v_call: TRBV2; cdr3_aa: CASSAPSLETQYF; cdr3_nt: TGTGCCAGCAGTGCGCCTAGCCTAGAGACCCAGTACTTC
clone_size: -; d_call: -; j_call: TRBJ2-5; v_call: TRBV25-1; cdr3_aa: CASSELRVDEETQYF; cdr3_nt: TGTGCCAGCAGTGAACTCCGGGTCGACGAAGAGACCCAGTACTTC
clone_size: -; d_call: -; j_call: TRBJ2-7; v_call: TRBV5-1; cdr3_aa: CASSGSGGEQYF; cdr3_nt: TGCGCCAGCAGCGGTTCTGGGGGGGAGCAGTACTTC
clone_size: -; d_call: -; j_call: TRBJ2-1; v_call: TRBV29-1; cdr3_aa: CSVRGGTAYNEQFF; cdr3_nt: TGCAGCGTGAGAGGGGGGACAGCCTACAATGAGCAGTTCTTC
clone_size: -; d_call: TRBD1; j_call: TRBJ1-5; v_call: TRBV27; cdr3_aa: CASSRSSGTGYSNQPQHF; cdr3_nt: TGTGCCAGCAGTCGATCGTCCGGGACAGGTTATAGCAATCAGCCCCAGCATTTT
clone_size: -; d_call: -; j_call: TRBJ2-6; v_call: TRBV2; cdr3_aa: CASSELGRVDSGANVLTF; cdr3_nt: TGTGCCAGCAGTGAATTGGGCAGAGTAGACTCTGGGGCCAACGTCCTGACTTTC
clone_size: once; d_call: TRBD1; j_call: TRBJ1-6; v_call: TRBV27; cdr3_aa: CASSPGQYNSPLHF; cdr3_nt: TGTGCCAGCAGCCCGGGACAGTATAATTCACCCCTCCACTTT
clone_size: -; d_call: -; j_call: TRBJ2-7; v_call: TRBV19; cdr3_aa: CASSHDRSYEQYF; cdr3_nt: TGTGCCAGTAGCCACGACAGATCCTACGAGCAGTACTTC
clone_size: -; d_call: -; j_call: TRBJ2-7; v_call: TRBV7-2; cdr3_aa: CASSPSPGPYEQYF; cdr3_nt: TGTGCCAGCAGCCCTTCTCCAGGTCCCTACGAGCAGTACTTC
clone_size: -; d_call: TRBD1; j_call: TRBJ2-3; v_call: TRBV4-1; cdr3_aa: CASSQADRGFADTQYF; cdr3_nt: TGCGCCAGCAGCCAGGCAGACAGGGGGTTCGCAGATACGCAGTATTTT
clone_size: many; d_call: -; j_call: TRBJ2-7; v_call: TRBV6-5; cdr3_aa: CASQLKGEGYEQYF; cdr3_nt: TGTGCCAGCCAACTAAAAGGGGAAGGGTACGAGCAGTACTTC
clone_size: once; d_call: TRBD2; j_call: TRBJ2-3; v_call: TRBV29-1; cdr3_aa: CSATGTSVVDTQYF; cdr3_nt: TGCAGCGCAACGGGGACTAGCGTTGTAGATACGCAGTATTTT
clone_size: -; d_call: -; j_call: TRBJ1-1; v_call: TRBV7-9; cdr3_aa: CASSLPRDSLNTEAFF; cdr3_nt: TGTGCCAGCAGCTTACCCCGGGACTCCTTGAACACTGAAGCTTTCTTT
clone_size: -; d_call: -; j_call: TRBJ2-2; v_call: TRBV27; cdr3_aa: CASSLLGGGTGELFF; cdr3_nt: TGTGCCAGCAGTTTACTCGGGGGTGGCACCGGGGAGCTGTTTTTT
clone_size: -; d_call: TRBD1; j_call: TRBJ1-1; v_call: TRBV7-6; cdr3_aa: CASRGGLASEPGTEAFF; cdr3_nt: TGTGCCAGCAGAGGGGGCCTGGCTTCCGAGCCGGGGACTGAAGCTTTCTTT
clone_size: -; d_call: -; j_call: TRBJ1-1; v_call: TRBV15; cdr3_aa: CATSKSKAVNTEAFF; cdr3_nt: TGTGCCACCAGCAAAAGCAAGGCGGTGAACACTGAAGCTTTCTTT
clone_size: -; d_call: TRBD1; j_call: TRBJ1-1; v_call: TRBV6-6; cdr3_aa: CASSEGTGGNTEAFF; cdr3_nt: TGTGCCAGCAGTGAGGGGACAGGGGGGAACACTGAAGCTTTCTTT
clone_size: -; d_call: TRBD1; j_call: TRBJ2-7; v_call: TRBV6-5; cdr3_aa: CASRRGTGSYEQYF; cdr3_nt: TGTGCCAGCAGGCGTGGGACAGGGTCCTACGAGCAGTACTTC
clone_size: -; d_call: TRBD1; j_call: TRBJ1-1; v_call: TRBV13; cdr3_aa: CASSSTGVNTEAFF; cdr3_nt: TGTGCCAGCAGCTCTACAGGGGTGAACACTGAAGCTTTCTTT
clone_size: -; d_call: -; j_call: TRBJ2-3; v_call: TRBV7-9; cdr3_aa: CASSFDYTDTQYF; cdr3_nt: TGTGCCAGCAGCTTTGACTACACAGATACGCAGTATTTT
clone_size: once; d_call: -; j_call: TRBJ2-3; v_call: TRBV7-9; cdr3_aa: CASSLASGTQYF; cdr3_nt: TGTGCCAGCAGCTTAGCCAGTGGTACGCAGTATTTT
clone_size: -; d_call: -; j_call: TRBJ1-5; v_call: TRBV12-2; cdr3_aa: CASRTGQVNQPQHF; cdr3_nt: TGTGCAAGTCGCACGGGACAGGTAAATCAGCCCCAGCATTTT
clone_size: -; d_call: TRBD2; j_call: TRBJ2-1; v_call: TRBV6-1; cdr3_aa: CASSDGLAGAYNEQFF; cdr3_nt: TGTGCCAGCAGTGACGGACTAGCGGGAGCATACAATGAGCAGTTCTTC
clone_size: -; d_call: -; j_call: TRBJ1-1; v_call: TRBV4-1; cdr3_aa: CASSQRQGGNTEAFF; cdr3_nt: TGCGCCAGCAGCCAACGGCAGGGAGGGAACACTGAAGCTTTCTTT
clone_size: -; d_call: TRBD2; j_call: TRBJ2-7; v_call: TRBV11-2; cdr3_aa: CASSLAAGLASYEQYF; cdr3_nt: TGTGCCAGCAGCTTAGCGGCCGGACTAGCTTCCTACGAGCAGTACTTC
clone_size: -; d_call: -; j_call: TRBJ1-3; v_call: TRBV3-1/TRBV3-2; cdr3_aa: CASSQGQASGNTIYF; cdr3_nt: TGTGCCAGCAGCCAAGGACAGGCCTCTGGAAACACCATATATTTT
clone_size: -; d_call: -; j_call: TRBJ1-6; v_call: TRBV19; cdr3_aa: CASSRLQGTLHF; cdr3_nt: TGTGCCAGTAGTCGCCTTCAGGGAACCCTCCACTTT
clone_size: -; d_call: -; j_call: TRBJ1-1; v_call: TRBV11-2; cdr3_aa: CASSLSGLNTEAFF; cdr3_nt: TGTGCCAGCAGCTTATCAGGGTTGAACACTGAAGCTTTCTTT
clone_size: -; d_call: -; j_call: TRBJ2-7; v_call: TRBV9; cdr3_aa: CASSVEATLYEQYF; cdr3_nt: TGTGCCAGCAGCGTAGAGGCGACACTCTACGAGCAGTACTTC
clone_size: -; d_call: -; j_call: TRBJ2-6; v_call: TRBV21-1; cdr3_aa: CASSKGGDNSGANVLTF; cdr3_nt: TGTGCCAGCAGCAAAGGGGGAGACAACTCTGGGGCCAACGTCCTGACTTTC
clone_size: -; d_call: -; j_call: TRBJ1-2; v_call: TRBV6-1; cdr3_aa: CASSEVSGGGNYGYTF; cdr3_nt: TGTGCCAGCAGTGAAGTATCGGGGGGGGGCAACTATGGCTACACCTTC